This T cell receptor beta chain was captured in a study of T cell repertoires in cytomegalovirus infection (dated by TCRdb to about 2019). Concerning the study at large: Recently identified HLA-C-restricted CMV epitopes, whose presentation resists viral immunomodulation, were targeted by peptide stimulations together with well-studied HLA-B-restricted epitopes. Donor HLA type was relevant to the analysis, because carriage of CMV infection together with the matching HLA type was indicated by public TCR beta signatures. Paper-wide results and their limitations: The ex vivo response was dominated by HLA-C-restricted CMV-specific TCR beta clonotypes, which also provided the single most frequent clonotype in two of eight donors. Cumulative frequency of public TCR beta family members discriminated carriers of CMV infection plus the relevant HLA type in this cohort and an independent 352-donor cohort.

This clonotype was counted a few times. The antigen this receptor binds is unknown. Qualities for individual bases were not recorded, and no much larger clone is one base off. The reads were generated on an Illumina HiSeq 1500. The public reads were run again by TCRdb, first through fastp at Q25 and then through MiXCR, and only productive beta chains were kept. Identical CDR3 protein sequences are pooled into one entry, listed with their most common genes and DNA. The sample records some 920,000 distinct CDR3 sequences, roughly 30% of which are singletons. 13% of the sample comes from the top ten. The germline V gene specifies SQVTM as CDR1 and ANQGSEA as CDR2. The CDR3 holds 16 amino acids from the cysteine to the phenylalanine. The entry retains the CDR3 DNA only, 48 bases that are in frame from base 1. Cut back by 7 bases and 0 bases, the V and J ends lie 19 bases apart. This specimen's treatment or condition label, interpreted: in vitro stimulation with specific CMV peptide epitopes to enrich CMV-specific T cells.

This clonotype was obtained from a human donor in good health (CMV status not recorded). Some clones in this sample may be carry-over from other donors' samples. The chain joins TRBV29-1 to TRBJ1-3; there is no confident call for the D gene. Specimen: cultured CD8+ T cells from PBMCs, collected from culture after CMV antigen stimulation. CDR3 region: CSGEASPGASGNTIYF. The sequenced DNA: TGCAGCGGCGAGGCGTCGCCTGGAGCCTCTGGAAACACCATATATTTT. The reference TRBV29-1 and TRBJ1-3 proteins fill in what lies around the CDR3, so the full variable domain reads SAVISQKPSRDICQRGTSLTIQCQVDSQVTMMFWYRQQPGQSLTLIATANQGSEATYESGFVIDKFPISRPNLTFSTLTVSNMSPEDSSIYLCSGEASPGASGNTIYFGEGSWLTVV.